This record concerns one T cell receptor beta chain sequence. Sequencing was performed with immunoSEQ multiplex PCR; in TCRdb, only in-frame clones are kept and a portion is missing. The sample includes tens of thousands of clones, more than 95% of them seen just once. This entry comes from a study of technical replicates of blood from a handful of donors. The sample taken for sequencing was T cells isolated from PBMCs. The sequence came from a human donor in good health.

The CDR3 region is CASSPGLAGPYEQYF. The CDR3 region has the DNA TGTGCCAGCAGTCCGGGACTAGCGGGACCCTACGAGCAGTACTTC. The J gene is TRBJ2-7, the V gene TRBV6-6; 13 positions agree with TRBD2. V lost 5 bases and J lost 2; bases outside the gene matches: 3. The CDR3 has 15 amino acids. Germline values: CDR1 MNHNY, CDR2 SVGAGI (reference sequence).